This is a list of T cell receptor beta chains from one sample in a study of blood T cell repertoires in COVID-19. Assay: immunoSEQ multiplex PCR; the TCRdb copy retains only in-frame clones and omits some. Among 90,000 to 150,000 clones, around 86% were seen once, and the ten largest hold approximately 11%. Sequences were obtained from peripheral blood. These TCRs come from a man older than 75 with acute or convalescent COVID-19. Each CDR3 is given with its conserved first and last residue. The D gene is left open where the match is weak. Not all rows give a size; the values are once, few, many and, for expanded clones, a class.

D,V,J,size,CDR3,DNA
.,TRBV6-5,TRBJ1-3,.,CASGTGGSGNTIYF,TGTGCCAGCGGTACGGGGGGCTCTGGAAACACCATATATTTT
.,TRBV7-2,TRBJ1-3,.,CASSPNTGGNTIYF,TGTGCCAGCAGCCCCAACACAGGTGGAAACACCATATATTTT
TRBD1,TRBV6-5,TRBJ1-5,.,CASLGTGNQPQHF,TGTGCCAGCCTCGGGACAGGGAATCAGCCCCAGCATTTT
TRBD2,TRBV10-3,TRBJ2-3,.,CAINSGDGDTQYF,TGTGCCATCAATAGCGGGGATGGAGATACGCAGTATTTT
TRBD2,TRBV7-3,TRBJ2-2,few,CASGLDSGGNTGELFF,TGTGCCAGCGGACTGGATAGCGGGGGAAACACCGGGGAGCTGTTTTTT
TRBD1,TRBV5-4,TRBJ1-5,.,CASSLGGGNQPQHF,TGTGCCAGCAGCTTAGGGGGCGGCAATCAGCCCCAGCATTTT
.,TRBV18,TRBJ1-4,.,CASSPTASNEKLFF,TGTGCCAGCTCGCCGACAGCTTCTAATGAAAAACTGTTTTTT
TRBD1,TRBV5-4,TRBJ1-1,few,CASSVGTGGYRDTEAFF,TGTGCCAGCAGCGTAGGGACAGGGGGCTATCGGGACACTGAAGCTTTCTTT
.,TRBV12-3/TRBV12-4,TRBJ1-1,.,CASSFGGVAFF,TGTGCCAGCAGTTTTGGCGGAGTTGCTTTCTTT
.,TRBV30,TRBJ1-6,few,CAWSPSDSPLHF,TGTGCCTGGAGTCCCTCGGATTCACCCCTCCACTTT
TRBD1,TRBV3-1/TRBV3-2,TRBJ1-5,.,CASSQAGGGQPQHF,TGTGCCAGCAGCCAAGCAGGGGGCGGTCAGCCCCAGCATTTT
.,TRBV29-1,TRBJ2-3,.,CSVEGHGDTQYF,TGCAGCGTTGAAGGGCACGGGGATACGCAGTATTTT
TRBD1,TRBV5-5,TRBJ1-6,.,CASSHGQGAASYNSPLHF,TGTGCCAGCAGCCACGGACAGGGGGCTGCCTCCTATAATTCACCCCTCCACTTT
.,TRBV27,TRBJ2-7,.,CASSLDQGYEQYF,TGTGCCAGCAGTTTAGACCAGGGCTACGAGCAGTACTTC
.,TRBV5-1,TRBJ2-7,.,CASSLVTGYYEQYF,TGCGCCAGCAGCTTGGTGACAGGCTACTACGAGCAGTACTTC
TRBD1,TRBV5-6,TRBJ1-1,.,CASSLQGEILRNTEAFF,TGTGCCAGCAGCTTGCAGGGGGAAATACTCCGGAACACTGAAGCTTTCTTT
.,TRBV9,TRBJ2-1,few,CASTQGHSQYNEQFF,TGTGCCAGCACTCAGGGACATAGCCAATACAATGAGCAGTTCTTC
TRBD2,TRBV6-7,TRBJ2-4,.,CASTPGVAGRSRIQYF,TGTGCCAGCACCCCCGGGGTAGCGGGACGCTCGAGGATTCAGTACTTC
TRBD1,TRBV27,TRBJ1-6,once,CASTQRGRSYNSPLHF,TGTGCCAGCACTCAAAGGGGGCGCTCCTATAATTCACCCCTCCACTTT
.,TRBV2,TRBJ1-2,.,CASSEVQGGSYGYTF,TGTGCCAGCAGTGAAGTACAGGGTGGGAGCTATGGCTACACCTTC
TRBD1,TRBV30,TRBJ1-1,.,CAWSKRDRVSGTEAFF,TGTGCCTGGAGTAAGAGGGACAGGGTCTCTGGCACTGAAGCTTTCTTT
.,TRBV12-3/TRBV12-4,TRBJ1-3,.,CASTQTGNTIYF,TGTGCCAGCACCCAAACTGGAAACACCATATATTTT